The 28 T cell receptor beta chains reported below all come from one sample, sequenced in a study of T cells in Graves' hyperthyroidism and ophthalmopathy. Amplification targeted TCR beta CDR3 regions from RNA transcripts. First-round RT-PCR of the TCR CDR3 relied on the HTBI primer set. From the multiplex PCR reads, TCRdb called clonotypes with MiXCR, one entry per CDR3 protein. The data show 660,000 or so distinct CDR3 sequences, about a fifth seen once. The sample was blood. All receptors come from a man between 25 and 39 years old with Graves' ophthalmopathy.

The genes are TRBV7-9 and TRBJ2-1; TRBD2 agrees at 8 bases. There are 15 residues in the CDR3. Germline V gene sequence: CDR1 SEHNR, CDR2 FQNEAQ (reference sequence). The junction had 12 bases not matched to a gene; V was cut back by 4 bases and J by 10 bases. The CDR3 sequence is CASSSLAVRTGEQFF. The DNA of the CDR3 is TGTGCCAGCAGCTCACTAGCGGTCAGGACTGGGGAGCAGTTCTTC.

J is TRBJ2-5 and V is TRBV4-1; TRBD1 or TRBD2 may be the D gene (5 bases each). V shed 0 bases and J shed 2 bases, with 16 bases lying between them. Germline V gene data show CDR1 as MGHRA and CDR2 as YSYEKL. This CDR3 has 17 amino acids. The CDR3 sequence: CASSQDGRGPTQETQYF. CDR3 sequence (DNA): TGCGCCAGCAGCCAAGATGGAAGGGGACCTACTCAAGAGACCCAGTACTTC.

This CDR3 is CASKAQGDTEAFF. In DNA, the CDR3 is TGTGCCAGCAAGGCGCAGGGGGACACTGAAGCTTTCTTT. The rearrangement uses TRBV6-1 and TRBJ1-1; 7 nucleotides match TRBD1. V lost 7 bases, J lost 3 bases, and 5 bases stayed unmatched. The CDR3 is made up of 13 amino acids. Per the germline V gene, CDR1 is MNHNS and CDR2 is SASEGT.

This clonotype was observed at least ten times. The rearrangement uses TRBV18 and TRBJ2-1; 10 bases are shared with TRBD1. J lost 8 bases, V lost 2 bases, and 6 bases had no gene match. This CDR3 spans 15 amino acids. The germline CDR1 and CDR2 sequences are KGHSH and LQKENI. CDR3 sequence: CASSPRGQGIHEQFF. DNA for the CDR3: TGTGCCAGCTCACCAAGGGGACAGGGGATCCATGAGCAGTTCTTC.

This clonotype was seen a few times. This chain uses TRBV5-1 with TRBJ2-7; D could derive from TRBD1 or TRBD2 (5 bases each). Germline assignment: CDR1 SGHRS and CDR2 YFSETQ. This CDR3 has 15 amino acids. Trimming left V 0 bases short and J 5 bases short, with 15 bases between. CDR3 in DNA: TGCGCCAGCAGCTTGGAGAGGGGCCTATCTGACGAGCAGTACTTC. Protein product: CASSLERGLSDEQYF.

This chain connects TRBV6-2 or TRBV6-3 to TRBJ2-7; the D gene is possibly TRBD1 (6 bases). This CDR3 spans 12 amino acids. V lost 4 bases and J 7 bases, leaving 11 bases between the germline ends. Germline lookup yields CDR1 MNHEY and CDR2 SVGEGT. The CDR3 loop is CASSSGTFEQYF. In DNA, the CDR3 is TGTGCCAGCAGTTCGGGGACATTTGAGCAGTACTTC.

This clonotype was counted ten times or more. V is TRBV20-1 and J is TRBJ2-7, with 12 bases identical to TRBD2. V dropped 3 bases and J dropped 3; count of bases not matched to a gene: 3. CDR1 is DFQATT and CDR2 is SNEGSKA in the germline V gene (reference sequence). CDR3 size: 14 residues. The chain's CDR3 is CSARTTSGSYEQYF. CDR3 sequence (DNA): TGCAGTGCTAGGACGACTAGCGGGAGCTACGAGCAGTACTTC.

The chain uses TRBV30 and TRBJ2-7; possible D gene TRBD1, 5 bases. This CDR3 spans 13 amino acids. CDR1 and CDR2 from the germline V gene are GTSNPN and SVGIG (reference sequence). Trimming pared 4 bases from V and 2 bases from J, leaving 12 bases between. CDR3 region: CAWNAKGTYEQYF. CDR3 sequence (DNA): TGTGCCTGGAACGCTAAGGGGACCTACGAGCAGTACTTC.

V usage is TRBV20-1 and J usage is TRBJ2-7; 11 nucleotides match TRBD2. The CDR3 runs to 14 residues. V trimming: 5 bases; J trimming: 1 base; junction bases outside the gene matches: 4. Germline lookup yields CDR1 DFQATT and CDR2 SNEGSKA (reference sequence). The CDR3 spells CSAPSSGRSYEQYF. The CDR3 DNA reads TGCAGTGCTCCATCTAGCGGGAGGTCCTACGAGCAGTACTTC.

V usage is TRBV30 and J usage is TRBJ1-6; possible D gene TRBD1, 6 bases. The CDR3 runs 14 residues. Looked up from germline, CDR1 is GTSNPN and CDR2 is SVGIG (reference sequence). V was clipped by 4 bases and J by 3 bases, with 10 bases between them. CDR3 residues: CAWNSGVYNSPLHF. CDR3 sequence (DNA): TGTGCCTGGAATTCAGGGGTCTATAATTCACCCCTCCACTTT.

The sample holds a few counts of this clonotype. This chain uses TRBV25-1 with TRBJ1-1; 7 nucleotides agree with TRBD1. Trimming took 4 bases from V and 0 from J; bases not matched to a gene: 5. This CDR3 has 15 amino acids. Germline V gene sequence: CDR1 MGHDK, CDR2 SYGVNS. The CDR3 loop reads CASSAQGEVNTEAFF. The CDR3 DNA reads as TGTGCCAGCAGTGCTCAGGGGGAAGTGAACACTGAAGCTTTCTTT.

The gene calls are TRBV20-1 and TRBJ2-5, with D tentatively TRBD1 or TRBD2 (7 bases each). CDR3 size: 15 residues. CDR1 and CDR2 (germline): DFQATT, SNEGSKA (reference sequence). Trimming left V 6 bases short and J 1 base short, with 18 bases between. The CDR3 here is CSAQKSGGVQETQYF. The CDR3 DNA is TGCAGTGCACAGAAGTCAGGGGGGGTCCAAGAGACCCAGTACTTC.

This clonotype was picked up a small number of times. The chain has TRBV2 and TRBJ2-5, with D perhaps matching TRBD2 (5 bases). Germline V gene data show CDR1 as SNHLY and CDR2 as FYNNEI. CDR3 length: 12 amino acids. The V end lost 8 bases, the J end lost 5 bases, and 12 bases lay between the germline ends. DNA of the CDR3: TGTGCCAGCCGGATGGACTGGGAGACCCAGTACTTC. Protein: CASRMDWETQYF.

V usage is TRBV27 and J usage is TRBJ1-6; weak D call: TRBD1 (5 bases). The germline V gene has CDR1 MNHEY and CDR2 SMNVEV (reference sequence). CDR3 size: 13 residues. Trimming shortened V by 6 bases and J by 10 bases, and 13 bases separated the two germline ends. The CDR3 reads CASRDGGWSPLHF. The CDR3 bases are TGTGCCAGCAGAGACGGGGGATGGTCACCCCTCCACTTT.

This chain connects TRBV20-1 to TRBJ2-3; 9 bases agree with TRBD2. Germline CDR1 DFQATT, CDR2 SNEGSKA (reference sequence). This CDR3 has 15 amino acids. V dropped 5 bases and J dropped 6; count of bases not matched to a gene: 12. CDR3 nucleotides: TGCAGTGCTGGCCGCGGGAGGGCCCGGGAGGATACGCAGTATTTT. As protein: CSAGRGRAREDTQYF.

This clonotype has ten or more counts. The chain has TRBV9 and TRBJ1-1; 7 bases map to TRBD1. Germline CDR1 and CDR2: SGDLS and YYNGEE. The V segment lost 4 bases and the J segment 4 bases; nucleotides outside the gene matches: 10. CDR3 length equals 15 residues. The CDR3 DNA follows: TGTGCCAGCAGCAGCGGGACAGAAGGCAGCACTGAAGCTTTCTTT. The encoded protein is CASSSGTEGSTEAFF.

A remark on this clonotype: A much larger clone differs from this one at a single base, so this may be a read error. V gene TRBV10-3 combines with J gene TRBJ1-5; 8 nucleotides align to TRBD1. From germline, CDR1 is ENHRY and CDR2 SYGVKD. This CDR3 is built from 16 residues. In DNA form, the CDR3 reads TGTGCCGTCAGTGAGTCGTGGACAGGGAGCAATCAGCCCCAGCATTTT. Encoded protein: CAVSESWTGSNQPQHF.

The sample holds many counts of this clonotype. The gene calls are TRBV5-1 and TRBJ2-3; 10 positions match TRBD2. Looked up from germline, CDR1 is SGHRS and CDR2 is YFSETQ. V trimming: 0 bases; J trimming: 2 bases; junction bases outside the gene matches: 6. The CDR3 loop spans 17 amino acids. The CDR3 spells CASSLAELAGSTDTQYF. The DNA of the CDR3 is TGCGCCAGCAGCTTGGCCGAACTAGCGGGATCCACAGATACGCAGTATTTT.

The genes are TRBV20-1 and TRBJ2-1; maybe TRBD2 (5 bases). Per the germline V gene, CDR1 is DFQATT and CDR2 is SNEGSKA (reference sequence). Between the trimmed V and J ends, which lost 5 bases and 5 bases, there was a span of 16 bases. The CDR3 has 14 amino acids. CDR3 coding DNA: TGCAGTGCTCCACTCGCGGGCCCCGACAATGAGCAGTTCTTC. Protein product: CSAPLAGPDNEQFF.

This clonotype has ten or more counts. CDR3 bases: TGTGCCAGCAGTTTATATCCCAGGGGGGGCACAGATACGCAGTATTTT. Protein: CASSLYPRGGTDTQYF. This rearrangement joins TRBV28 to TRBJ2-3, with D possibly being TRBD1 (7 bases). There are 16 residues in the CDR3. Trimming removed 1 base from V and 1 base from J, with 12 bases in between. Germline loops: CDR1 MDHEN, CDR2 SYDVKM.

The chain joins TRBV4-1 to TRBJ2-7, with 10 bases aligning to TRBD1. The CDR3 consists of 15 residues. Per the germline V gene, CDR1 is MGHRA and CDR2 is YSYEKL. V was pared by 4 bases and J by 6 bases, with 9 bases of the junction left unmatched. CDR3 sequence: CASSPTGTGAFEQYF. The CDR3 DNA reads TGCGCCAGCAGCCCGACCGGGACAGGGGCTTTCGAGCAGTACTTC.

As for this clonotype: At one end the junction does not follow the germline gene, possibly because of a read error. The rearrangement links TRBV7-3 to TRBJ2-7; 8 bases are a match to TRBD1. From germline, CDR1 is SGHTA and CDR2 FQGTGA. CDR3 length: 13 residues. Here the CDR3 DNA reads TGTGCCAACAGCTTAACGCAGGGGGCCGAGCAGTACTTC. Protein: CANSLTQGAEQYF.

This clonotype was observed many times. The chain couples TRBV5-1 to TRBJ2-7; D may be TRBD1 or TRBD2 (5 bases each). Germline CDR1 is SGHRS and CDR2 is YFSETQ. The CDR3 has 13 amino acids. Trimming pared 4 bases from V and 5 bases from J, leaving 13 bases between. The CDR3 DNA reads TGCGCCAGCAGCCTAGAGGGGAGAAACGAGCAGTACTTC. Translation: CASSLEGRNEQYF.

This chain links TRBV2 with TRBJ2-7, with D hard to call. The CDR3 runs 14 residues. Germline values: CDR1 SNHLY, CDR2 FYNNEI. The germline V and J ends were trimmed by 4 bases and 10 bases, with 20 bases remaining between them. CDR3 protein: CASSGVSSTLGQYF. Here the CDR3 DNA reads TGTGCCAGCAGTGGGGTCAGTTCTACGTTGGGTCAGTACTTC.

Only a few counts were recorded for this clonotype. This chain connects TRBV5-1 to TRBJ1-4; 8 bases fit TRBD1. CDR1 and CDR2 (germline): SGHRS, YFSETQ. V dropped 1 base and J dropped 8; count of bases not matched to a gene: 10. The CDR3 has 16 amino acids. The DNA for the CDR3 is TGCGCCAGCAGCTTGCAGAAGACAGGGGACAACGAAAAACTGTTTTTT. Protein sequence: CASSLQKTGDNEKLFF.

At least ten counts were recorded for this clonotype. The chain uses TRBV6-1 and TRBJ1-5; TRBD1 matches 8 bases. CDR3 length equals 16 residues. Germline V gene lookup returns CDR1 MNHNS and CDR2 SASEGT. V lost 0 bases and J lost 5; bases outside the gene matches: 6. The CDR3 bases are TGTGCCAGCAGTGAAGCCCGGGACAGGATTTATCAGCCCCAGCATTTT. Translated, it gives CASSEARDRIYQPQHF.

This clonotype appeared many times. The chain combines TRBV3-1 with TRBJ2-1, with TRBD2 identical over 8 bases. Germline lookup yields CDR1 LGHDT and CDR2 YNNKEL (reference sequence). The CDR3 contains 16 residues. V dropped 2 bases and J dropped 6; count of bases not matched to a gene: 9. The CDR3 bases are TGTGCCAGCAGCCAATACGGGACTAGAGTGGGCAATGAGCAGTTCTTC. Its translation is CASSQYGTRVGNEQFF.

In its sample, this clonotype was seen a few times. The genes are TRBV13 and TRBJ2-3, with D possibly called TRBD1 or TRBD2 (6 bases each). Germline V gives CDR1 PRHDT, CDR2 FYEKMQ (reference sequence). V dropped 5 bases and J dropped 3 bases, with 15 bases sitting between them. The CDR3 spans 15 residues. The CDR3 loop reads CASSTRGPGTDTQYF. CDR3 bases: TGTGCCAGCAGCACTCGGGGGCCAGGAACAGATACGCAGTATTTT.